This is a list of T cell receptor beta chains from one sample in a study of cytomegalovirus exposure and HLA in healthy donors. Libraries were prepared by immunoSEQ multiplex PCR; TCRdb keeps only in-frame clonotypes and omits some of them. This sample carries tens of thousands of clones, approximately 74% of them seen once, and the ten largest clones take approximately 5.7%. Sequencing input: PBMCs. The receptor source for this set is a woman between 45 and 65 years old in good health and CMV-seropositive. Both conserved end residues are part of each CDR3. D genes are given only for firm matches. For some rows the clone size is stated as once, few or many, or as a class when expanded; others skip it.

D gene | CDR3 length | clone size | J gene | V gene | CDR3 DNA | CDR3 protein
TRBD2 | 13 | once | TRBJ2-3 | TRBV28 | TGTGCCAGCAGTCCAGCGGGATCAGATACGCAGTATTTT | CASSPAGSDTQYF
TRBD1 | 12 | NA | TRBJ1-1 | TRBV29-1 | TGCAGCGTCTATACAGGGGGCACTGAAGCTTTCTTT | CSVYTGGTEAFF
TRBD1 | 16 | once | TRBJ1-5 | TRBV30 | TGTGCCTGGAGGGGCGCAAACAGGGGAAGCAATCAGCCCCAGCATTTT | CAWRGANRGSNQPQHF
TRBD2 | 17 | NA | TRBJ2-1 | TRBV9 | TGTGCCAGCAGCTATCTCCGGGGGACTAGCGGGAGCAATGAGCAGTTCTTC | CASSYLRGTSGSNEQFF
NA | 14 | NA | TRBJ1-1 | TRBV6-5 | TGTGCCAGCAGTAGGGGCCAACAAGTCACTGAAGCTTTCTTT | CASSRGQQVTEAFF
TRBD1 | 16 | NA | TRBJ2-1 | TRBV5-6 | TGTGCCAGCAGCTTCGCGGGGACAGGGCAAATCAATGAGCAGTTCTTC | CASSFAGTGQINEQFF
NA | 13 | NA | TRBJ2-5 | TRBV15 | TGTGCCACCAGCAGAGCCAGACAAGAGACCCAGTACTTC | CATSRARQETQYF
TRBD1 | 16 | NA | TRBJ1-5 | TRBV25-1 | TGTGCCAGCAGTGAAACCGGGACAGTCGGCAATCAGCCCCAGCATTTT | CASSETGTVGNQPQHF
TRBD2 | 15 | NA | TRBJ2-3 | TRBV10-2 | TGCGCCAGCAGTGTCGGACTAGCGGGCACAGATACGCAGTATTTT | CASSVGLAGTDTQYF
NA | 15 | NA | TRBJ2-2 | TRBV11-3 | TGTGCCAGCAGCGGGGGCGGACAGAACACCGGGGAGCTGTTTTTT | CASSGGGQNTGELFF
TRBD2 | 14 | NA | TRBJ2-7 | TRBV30 | TGTGCCTGGAGTAAAGCGGGAGAGATGTACGAGCAGTACTTC | CAWSKAGEMYEQYF
NA | 12 | NA | TRBJ2-5 | TRBV9 | TGTGCCAGCAGCCCCAACCAAGAGACCCAGTACTTC | CASSPNQETQYF
NA | 15 | once | TRBJ2-2 | TRBV5-4 | TGTGCCAGCAGCTTGGCAAAGCGAGGCACCGGGGAGCTGTTTTTT | CASSLAKRGTGELFF
TRBD2 | 14 | NA | TRBJ2-7 | TRBV6-6 | TGTGCCAGCAGCGCGACTAGCGGGTCCTACGAGCAGTACTTC | CASSATSGSYEQYF
TRBD1 | 14 | NA | TRBJ1-4 | TRBV7-6 | TGTGCCAGCAGCCACCGGGACAGGGGAGAAAAACTGTTTTTT | CASSHRDRGEKLFF
TRBD2 | 15 | NA | TRBJ2-3 | TRBV6-6 | TGTGCCAGCAGCCCTGGGACTAGCCGCCAGTATACGCAGTATTTT | CASSPGTSRQYTQYF
TRBD1 | 15 | NA | TRBJ1-2 | TRBV15 | TGTGCCACCAGCAGTAAGGGGGCGTCGTACTATGGCTACACCTTC | CATSSKGASYYGYTF
NA | 12 | NA | TRBJ1-5 | TRBV2 | TGTGCCAGCTCGGGTCGCAATCAGCCCCAGCATTTT | CASSGRNQPQHF